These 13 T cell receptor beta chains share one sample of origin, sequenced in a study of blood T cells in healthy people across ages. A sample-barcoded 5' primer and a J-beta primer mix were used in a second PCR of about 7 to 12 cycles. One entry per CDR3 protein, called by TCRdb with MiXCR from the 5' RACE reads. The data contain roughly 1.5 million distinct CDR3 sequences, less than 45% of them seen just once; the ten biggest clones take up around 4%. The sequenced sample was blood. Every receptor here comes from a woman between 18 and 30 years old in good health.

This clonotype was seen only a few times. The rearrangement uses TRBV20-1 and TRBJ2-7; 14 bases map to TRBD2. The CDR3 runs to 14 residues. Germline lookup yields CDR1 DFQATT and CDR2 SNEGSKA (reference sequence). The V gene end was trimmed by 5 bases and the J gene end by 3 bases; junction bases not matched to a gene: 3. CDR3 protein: CSAPGLAGGYEQYF. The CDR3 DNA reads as TGCAGTGCTCCTGGACTAGCGGGAGGCTACGAGCAGTACTTC.

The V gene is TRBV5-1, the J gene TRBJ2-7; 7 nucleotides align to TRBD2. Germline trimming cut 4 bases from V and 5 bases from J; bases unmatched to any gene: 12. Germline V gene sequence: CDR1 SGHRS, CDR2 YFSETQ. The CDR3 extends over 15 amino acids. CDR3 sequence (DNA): TGCGCCAGCAGCCGCGGAACTAGCGATCAGGACGAGCAGTACTTC. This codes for CASSRGTSDQDEQYF.

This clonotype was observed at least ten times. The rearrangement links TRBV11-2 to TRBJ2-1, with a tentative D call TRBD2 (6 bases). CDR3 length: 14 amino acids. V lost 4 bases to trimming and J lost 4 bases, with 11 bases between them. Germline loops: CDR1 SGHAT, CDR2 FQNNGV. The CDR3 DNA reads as TGTGCCAGCAGCTCTCCGGGACTTTACAATGAGCAGTTCTTC. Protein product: CASSSPGLYNEQFF.

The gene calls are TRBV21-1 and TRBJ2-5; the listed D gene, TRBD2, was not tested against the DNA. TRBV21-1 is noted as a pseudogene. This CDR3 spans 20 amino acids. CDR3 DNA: TGTGCCAGCAGCGACCACGGGACTAGCGGAGTCTGGAGTTTCCAAGAGACCCAGTACTTC. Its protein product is CASSDHGTSGVWSFQETQYF.

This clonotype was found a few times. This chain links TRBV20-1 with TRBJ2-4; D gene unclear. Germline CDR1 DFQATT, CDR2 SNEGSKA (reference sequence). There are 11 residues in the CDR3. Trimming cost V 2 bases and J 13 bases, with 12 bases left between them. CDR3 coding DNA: TGCAGTGCTAGATCTGGTTCCCCGCAGTACTTC. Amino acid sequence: CSARSGSPQYF.

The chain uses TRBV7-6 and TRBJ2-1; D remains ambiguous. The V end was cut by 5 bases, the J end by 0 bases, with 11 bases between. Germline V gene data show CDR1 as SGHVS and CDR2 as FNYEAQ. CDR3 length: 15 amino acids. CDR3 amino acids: CASSQIWGSYNEQFF. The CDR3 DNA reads TGTGCCAGCAGCCAAATCTGGGGCTCCTACAATGAGCAGTTCTTC.

This CDR3 is CASSQVRGSLSEQFF. The CDR3 DNA follows: TGTGCCAGCAGCCAAGTGCGGGGGTCCCTTAGTGAGCAGTTCTTC. The rearrangement links TRBV3-1 to TRBJ2-1; 7 positions agree with TRBD2. Per the germline V gene, CDR1 is LGHDT and CDR2 is YNNKEL (reference sequence). This CDR3 is built from 15 residues. The V segment lost 1 base and the J segment 9 bases; nucleotides outside the gene matches: 9.

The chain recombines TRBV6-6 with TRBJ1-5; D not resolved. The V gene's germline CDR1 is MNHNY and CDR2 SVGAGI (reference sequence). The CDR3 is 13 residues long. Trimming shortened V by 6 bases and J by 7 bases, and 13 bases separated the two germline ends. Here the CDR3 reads CASSDSVFQPQHF. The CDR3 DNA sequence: TGTGCCAGCAGCGACTCTGTATTCCAGCCCCAGCATTTT.

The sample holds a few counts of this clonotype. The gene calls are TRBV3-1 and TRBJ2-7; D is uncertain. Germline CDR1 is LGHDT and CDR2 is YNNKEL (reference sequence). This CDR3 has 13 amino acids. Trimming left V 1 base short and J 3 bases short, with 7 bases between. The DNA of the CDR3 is TGTGCCAGCAGCCAAGGGAATTACTACGAGCAGTACTTC. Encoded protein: CASSQGNYYEQYF.

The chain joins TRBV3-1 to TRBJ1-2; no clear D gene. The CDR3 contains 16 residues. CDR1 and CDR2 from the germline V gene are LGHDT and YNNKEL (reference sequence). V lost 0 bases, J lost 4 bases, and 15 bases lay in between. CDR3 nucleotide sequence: TGTGCCAGCAGCCAAGACGTTAGGACCGCACTCTATGGCTACACCTTC. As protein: CASSQDVRTALYGYTF.

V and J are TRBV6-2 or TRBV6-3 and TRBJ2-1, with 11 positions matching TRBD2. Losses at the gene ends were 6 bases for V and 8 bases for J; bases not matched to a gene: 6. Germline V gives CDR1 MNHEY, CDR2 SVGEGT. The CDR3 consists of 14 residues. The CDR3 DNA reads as TGTGCCAGCAGGGTCGGTAGCGGGAGGGATGAGCAGTTCTTC. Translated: CASRVGSGRDEQFF.

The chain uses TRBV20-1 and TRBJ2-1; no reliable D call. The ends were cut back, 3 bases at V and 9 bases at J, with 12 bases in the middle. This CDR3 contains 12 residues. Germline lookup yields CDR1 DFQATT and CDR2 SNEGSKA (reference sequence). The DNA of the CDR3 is TGCAGTGCTAGCGCCGGGCACGGTGAGCAGTTCTTC. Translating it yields CSASAGHGEQFF.

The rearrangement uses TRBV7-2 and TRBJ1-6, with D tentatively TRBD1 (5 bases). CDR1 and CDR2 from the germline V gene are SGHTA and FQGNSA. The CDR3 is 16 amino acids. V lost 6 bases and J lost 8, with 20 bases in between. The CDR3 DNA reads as TGTGCCAGCAGATCAACCAGGGCAGGGAGGGATTCACCCCTCCACTTT. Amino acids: CASRSTRAGRDSPLHF.